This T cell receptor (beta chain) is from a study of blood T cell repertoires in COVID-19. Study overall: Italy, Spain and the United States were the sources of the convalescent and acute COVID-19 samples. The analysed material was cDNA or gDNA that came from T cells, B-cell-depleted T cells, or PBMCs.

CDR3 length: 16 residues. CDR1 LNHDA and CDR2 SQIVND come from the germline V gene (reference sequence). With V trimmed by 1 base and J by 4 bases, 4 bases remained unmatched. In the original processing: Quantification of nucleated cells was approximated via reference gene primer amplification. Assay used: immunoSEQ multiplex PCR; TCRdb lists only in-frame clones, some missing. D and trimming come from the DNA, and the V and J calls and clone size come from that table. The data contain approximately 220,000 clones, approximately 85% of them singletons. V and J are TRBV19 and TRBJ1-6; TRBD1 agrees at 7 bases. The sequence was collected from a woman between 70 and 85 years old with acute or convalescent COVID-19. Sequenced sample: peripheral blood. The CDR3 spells CASSIGDRIYNSPLHF. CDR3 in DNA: TGTGCCAGTAGTATAGGGGACAGAATTTATAATTCACCCCTCCACTTT.